The rows below give T cell receptor beta chains drawn from one sample of a study of T cells in Graves' hyperthyroidism and ophthalmopathy. TCRdb re-analysed the multiplex PCR reads in MiXCR, keeping a single row per CDR3 protein. The data hold 400,000 to 500,000 distinct CDR3 sequences, with roughly an eighth observed a single time. The sequenced sample was blood. Every receptor here comes from a woman aged 18-30 years with Graves' hyperthyroidism. CDR3s include the opening cysteine and the closing phenylalanine or tryptophan. A D gene is named only where the DNA matches it firmly. Size tells how often a clone was seen (once, few, many) or the class of an expanded clone, and some rows leave it out.

j_gene: TRBJ2-1
d_gene: TRBD1
abundance: many
v_gene: TRBV6-1
CDR3aa: CASNRDRGFSYNEQFF
CDR3nt: TGTGCCAGCAATAGGGACAGGGGATTTTCCTACAATGAGCAGTTCTTC

j_gene: TRBJ2-4
d_gene: TRBD1
abundance: many
v_gene: TRBV28
CDR3aa: CASSLTGGPNIQYF
CDR3nt: TGTGCCAGCAGTTTAACAGGGGGCCCGAACATTCAGTACTTC

j_gene: TRBJ2-7
d_gene: .
abundance: many
v_gene: TRBV9
CDR3aa: CASSISGAPSPTGPYEQYF
CDR3nt: TGTGCCAGCAGCATCTCGGGGGCGCCGAGCCCGACGGGACCATACGAGCAGTACTTC

j_gene: TRBJ1-5
d_gene: .
abundance: .
v_gene: TRBV10-3
CDR3aa: CAISDTLNQPQHF
CDR3nt: TGTGCCATCAGTGACACCTTAAATCAGCCCCAGCATTTT

j_gene: TRBJ2-2
d_gene: .
abundance: .
v_gene: TRBV2
CDR3aa: CASSDLGQGPTGELFF
CDR3nt: TGTGCCAGCAGTGACCTGGGCCAGGGTCCCACCGGGGAGCTGTTTTTT

j_gene: TRBJ2-2
d_gene: TRBD2
abundance: many
v_gene: TRBV7-3
CDR3aa: CASSSGLAAGELFF
CDR3nt: TGTGCCAGCAGCTCGGGACTAGCGGCCGGGGAGCTGTTTTTT

j_gene: TRBJ1-1
d_gene: .
abundance: many
v_gene: TRBV5-5
CDR3aa: CASSLEELRRSTEAFF
CDR3nt: TGTGCCAGCAGCTTGGAAGAACTCCGCAGGAGCACTGAAGCTTTCTTT

j_gene: TRBJ1-5
d_gene: .
abundance: many
v_gene: TRBV20-1
CDR3aa: CSAPRTASEPQHF
CDR3nt: TGCAGTGCTCCGCGGACCGCCTCGGAGCCCCAGCATTTT

j_gene: TRBJ2-3
d_gene: TRBD2
abundance: many
v_gene: TRBV12-3/TRBV12-4
CDR3aa: CASSRTSSGRDTDTQYF
CDR3nt: TGTGCCAGCAGCCGAACCTCTAGCGGGAGGGACACAGATACGCAGTATTTT

j_gene: TRBJ2-5
d_gene: .
abundance: many
v_gene: TRBV6-5
CDR3aa: CASSYLKGAQYF
CDR3nt: TGTGCCAGCAGTTACTTAAAAGGGGCCCAGTACTTC